One sample yielded the 3 T cell receptor beta chains listed below, sequenced in a study of blood T cell repertoires in COVID-19. Clones were read by immunoSEQ multiplex PCR, and TCRdb kept only the in-frame ones, dropping some. The table lists about 200,000 clones, around 90% of them singletons, with about 0.66% in the top ten. Sample: peripheral blood. Source of these receptors: a man aged 45 to 65 with acute or convalescent COVID-19.

This rearrangement joins TRBV25-1 to TRBJ1-5; 12 bases agree with TRBD1. Germline V lookup: CDR1 MGHDK, CDR2 SYGVNS. Losses at the gene ends were 8 bases for V and 5 bases for J; bases not matched to a gene: 13. The CDR3 contains 17 residues. The CDR3 here is CASRGGGQGAFYQPQHF. The CDR3 DNA follows: TGTGCCAGCCGTGGCGGGGGACAGGGGGCTTTTTATCAGCCCCAGCATTTT.

The chain recombines TRBV18 with TRBJ2-7; D is possibly TRBD1 (7 bases). The ends were cut back, 5 bases at V and 5 bases at J, with 16 bases in the middle. The CDR3 is 14 amino acids. The germline gives CDR1 KGHSH, CDR2 LQKENI. Here the CDR3 DNA reads TGTGCCAGCTCAGACCAGGGGGGATTGGACGAGCAGTACTTC. Its protein product is CASSDQGGLDEQYF. The full variable domain, rest sourced from reference TRBV18 and TRBJ2-7, is NAGVMQNPRHLVRRRGQEARLRCSPMKGHSHVYWYRQLPEEGLKFMVYLQKENIIDESGMPKERFSAEFPKEGPSILRIQQVVRGDSAAYFCASSDQGGLDEQYFGPGTRLTVT.

The rearrangement uses TRBV19 and TRBJ1-2, with unresolved D. V lost 5 bases and J 0 bases, leaving 13 bases between the germline ends. There are 15 residues in the CDR3. The germline gives CDR1 LNHDA, CDR2 SQIVND (reference sequence). The CDR3 coding sequence is TGTGCCAGTAGTTCCCCAGCGGGATCTAACTATGGCTACACCTTC. This codes for CASSSPAGSNYGYTF. Together with reference TRBV19 and TRBJ1-2, the CDR3 gives the full variable domain: DGGITQSPKYLFRKEGQNVTLSCEQNLNHDAMYWYRQDPGQGLRLIYYSQIVNDFQKGDIAEGYSVSREKKESFPLTVTSAQKNPTAFYLCASSSPAGSNYGYTFGSGTRLTVV.